This TCR beta chain was sequenced in a study of cytomegalovirus exposure and HLA in healthy donors. The CDR3 length is 14 residues. Unmatched junction bases numbered 7, after V lost 4 bases and J lost 8 bases. Germline values: CDR1 MNHNS, CDR2 SASEGT. PCR primers comprised 60 Vbeta and 13 Jbeta primers. The repertoire was sequenced with immunoSEQ multiplex PCR; TCRdb's copy has only in-frame clones and lacks some. The profile shows around 150,000 clones, just under 80% of them singletons. The sample consisted of PBMCs. This TCR came from a man younger than 35 in good health and CMV-seropositive. This chain joins TRBV6-1 and TRBJ1-3, with 8 bases identical to TRBD1. CDR3 DNA: TGTGCCAGCAGTGGAGACAGGGGTCGGGACACCATATATTTT. This codes for CASSGDRGRDTIYF.